This T cell receptor (beta chain) was captured by sequencing in a study of Ad26.COV2.S vaccination and SARS-CoV-2 variants. General study points: Substantial breadth in spike-specific CD8+ and CD4+ T cell responses was reportedly seen after vaccination. Recipients of vaccine and of placebo showed similar breadth of their non-spike TCR repertoires.

Produced via immunoSEQ multiplex PCR; TCRdb's table is partial and in-frame only. Of about 400,000 clones listed, about 90% are singletons. Details on this clone: Its antigen is not identified.

Deletions cut 5 bases from V and 2 bases from J, with 16 bases between. The CDR3 runs 16 residues. Germline V CDR1 and CDR2: PRHDT, FYEKMQ (reference sequence). As to treatment: 19 received Ad26.COV2.S at low or high dose, single or two shots; about 5 received placebo; per-sample allocation not given. On day 63 after the first injection, vaccine and placebo recipients gave samples. Cohort 1b enrolled adults aged 18-55 years in Boston. Wuhan-strain spike was delivered by a replication-incompetent Ad26 vector. The chain combines TRBV13 with TRBJ2-1, with D possibly matching TRBD2 (5 bases). The TCR originated in a person aged 18-65 years who received the Ad26.COV2.S COVID-19 vaccine or a placebo. The specimen was peripheral blood, collected in a trial of Ad26.COV2.S vaccine versus placebo. The DNA for the CDR3 is TGTGCCAGCAGCATCGGACGGGCGGGCCCCTACAATGAGCAGTTCTTC. The encoded protein is CASSIGRAGPYNEQFF.